This TCR beta chain appears in the sequencing data of a study of spatial heterogeneity in lung cancer. Study-wide background: More than eight raw reads, on average, carried each unique TCR and UMI combination.

Deletions cut 1 base from V and 5 bases from J, with 9 bases between. Looked up from germline, CDR1 is LGHDT and CDR2 is YNNKEL (reference sequence). CDR3 size: 15 residues. TCRdb called the 5' RACE reads again in MiXCR, with one record for every CDR3 protein. Here the sample spans about 26,000 distinct CDR3 sequences, about 13% being singletons. The time point here: sample taken at primary tumor resection. The authors sequenced whole RNA from tumor, nontumor lung or frozen PBMC without sorting. This clonotype has at least ten counts. The V call is TRBV3-1, the J call TRBJ1-6, with D maybe TRBD1 (6 bases). The sequence was collected from a female donor with early-stage non-small cell lung cancer. Here the sequenced sample was PBMCs, taken at surgery. In DNA, the CDR3 is TGTGCCAGCAGCCAAGGGACAGCAAATAATTCACCCCTCCACTTT. Residues: CASSQGTANNSPLHF.